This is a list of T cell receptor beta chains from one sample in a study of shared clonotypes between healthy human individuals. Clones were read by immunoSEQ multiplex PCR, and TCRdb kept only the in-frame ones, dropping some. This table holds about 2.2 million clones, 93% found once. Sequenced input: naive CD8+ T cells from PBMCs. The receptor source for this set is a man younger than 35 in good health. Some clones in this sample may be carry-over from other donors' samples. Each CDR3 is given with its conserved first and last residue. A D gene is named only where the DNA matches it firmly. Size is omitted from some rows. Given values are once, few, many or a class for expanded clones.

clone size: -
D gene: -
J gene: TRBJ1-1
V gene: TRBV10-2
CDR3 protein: CASSEYRVGNTEAFF
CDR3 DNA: TGCGCCAGCAGTGAGTACAGGGTGGGGAACACTGAAGCTTTCTTT

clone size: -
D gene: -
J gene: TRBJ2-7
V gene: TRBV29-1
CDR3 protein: CSVQLSGSYEQYF
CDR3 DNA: TGCAGCGTCCAACTCTCCGGCTCCTACGAGCAGTACTTC

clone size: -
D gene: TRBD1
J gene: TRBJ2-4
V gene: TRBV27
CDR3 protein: CASSTDRVGNIQYF
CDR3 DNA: TGTGCCAGCAGCACCGACAGGGTTGGAAACATTCAGTACTTC

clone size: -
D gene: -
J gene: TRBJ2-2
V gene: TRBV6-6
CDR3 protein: CASSYLLPGTGELFF
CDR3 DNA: TGTGCCAGCAGTTACCTATTGCCCGGCACCGGGGAGCTGTTTTTT

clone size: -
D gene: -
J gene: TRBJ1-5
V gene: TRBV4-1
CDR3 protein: CASSQDNGENQPQHF
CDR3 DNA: TGCGCCAGCAGCCAAGATAACGGGGAAAATCAGCCCCAGCATTTT

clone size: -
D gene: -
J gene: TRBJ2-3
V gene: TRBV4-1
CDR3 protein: CASSQVQDTQYF
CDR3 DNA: TGCGCCAGCAGCCAAGTTCAGGATACGCAGTATTTT

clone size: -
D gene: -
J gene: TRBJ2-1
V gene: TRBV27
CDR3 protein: CASSLMGGNEQFF
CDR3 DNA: TGTGCCAGCAGCCTGATGGGGGGAAATGAGCAGTTCTTC

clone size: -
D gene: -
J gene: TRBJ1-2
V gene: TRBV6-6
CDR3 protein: CASSALGTAHGYTF
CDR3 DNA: TGTGCCAGCAGTGCCCTCGGGACTGCACATGGCTACACCTTC

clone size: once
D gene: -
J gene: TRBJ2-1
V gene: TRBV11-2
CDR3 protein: CASSRGVGSAYNEQFF
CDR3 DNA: TGTGCCAGCAGCAGAGGGGTAGGGTCGGCCTACAATGAGCAGTTCTTC

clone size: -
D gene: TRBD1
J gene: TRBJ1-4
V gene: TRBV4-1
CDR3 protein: CASSQDRQGSANEKLFF
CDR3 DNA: TGCGCCAGCAGCCAAGATCGACAGGGATCGGCTAATGAAAAACTGTTTTTT

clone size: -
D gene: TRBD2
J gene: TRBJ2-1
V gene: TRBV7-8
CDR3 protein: CASSTTGTSGLYNEQFF
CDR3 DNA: TGTGCCAGCAGCACAACCGGGACTAGCGGACTCTACAATGAGCAGTTCTTC

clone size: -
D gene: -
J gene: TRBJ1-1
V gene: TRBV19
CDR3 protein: CASSTLRTADTEAFF
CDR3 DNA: TGTGCCAGTAGTACACTCCGGACAGCGGACACTGAAGCTTTCTTT

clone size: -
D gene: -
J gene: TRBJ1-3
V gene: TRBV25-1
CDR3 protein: CASSDYNSGNTIYF
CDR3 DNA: TGTGCCAGCAGTGACTATAACTCTGGAAACACCATATATTTT

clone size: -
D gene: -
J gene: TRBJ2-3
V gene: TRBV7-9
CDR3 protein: CASSERTDTQYF
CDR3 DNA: TGTGCCAGCAGCGAAAGGACAGATACGCAGTATTTT

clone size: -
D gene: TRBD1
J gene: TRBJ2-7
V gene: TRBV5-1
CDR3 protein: CASSGLGQHEQYF
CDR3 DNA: TGCGCCAGCAGCGGATTGGGACAGCACGAGCAGTACTTC